The entry below describes one TCR beta chain. The source of the sample is a study of tumor T cells in aggressive B-cell lymphoma. The repertoire was sequenced with immunoSEQ multiplex PCR; TCRdb's copy has only in-frame clones and lacks some. Among over 2,000 clones listed, roughly 87% were seen once. Germline V gene data show CDR1 as SGHRS and CDR2 as YFSETQ. The V end lost 1 base, the J end lost 0 bases, and 14 bases lay between the germline ends. CDR3 length: 18 residues. The chain is built from TRBV5-1 and TRBJ2-6; D perhaps matches TRBD1 (6 bases). The origin of this receptor is an adult with diffuse large B cell lymphoma. Sequencing was performed on tumor tissue. This CDR3 is CASSLRGHGSSGANVLTF. The CDR3 DNA reads as TGCGCCAGCAGCTTGAGGGGACATGGCTCCTCTGGGGCCAACGTCCTGACTTTC.